The 31 T cell receptor beta chains in this list originate from one sample, sequenced in a study of graft-versus-host responses after intestinal transplantation. TCRdb's table, derived via immunoSEQ multiplex PCR, lists solely in-frame clones and lacks some. The sample carries about 9,500 clones, roughly 90% recorded once. Sequenced here: PBMCs, sampled 242 days after intestinal transplant. Source of these receptors: a human patient who received an intestinal transplant, so some T cells may come from the graft donor.

The V call is TRBV6-4, the J call TRBJ2-3; TRBD1 aligns across 10 bases. The CDR3 is 15 amino acids. The germline gives CDR1 MRHNA, CDR2 SNTAGT. V shed 3 bases, J shed 1 base, and the junction held 1 base outside the gene matches. The CDR3 nucleotides are TGTGCCAGCAGTGAGGGGACAGGGGGCACAGATACGCAGTATTTT. Translated, it gives CASSEGTGGTDTQYF.

This clone has a handful of counts. The rearrangement joins TRBV20-1 to TRBJ1-1, with unresolved D. Trimming stripped 6 bases from V and 4 bases from J, with 9 bases between. The germline V gene encodes CDR1 DFQATT and CDR2 SNEGSKA (reference sequence). The CDR3 is 11 amino acids. CDR3 protein: CSARALTEAFF. CDR3 DNA sequence: TGCAGTGCCCGAGCACTCACTGAAGCTTTCTTT.

The chain joins TRBV27 to TRBJ2-5; TRBD1 matches 9 bases. Per germline, CDR1 MNHEY and CDR2 SMNVEV (reference sequence). CDR3 length: 16 residues. J lost 5 bases, V lost 6 bases, and 13 bases had no gene match. CDR3 sequence reads: CASREAGTGIRETQYF. Written as DNA, the CDR3 is TGTGCCAGCAGAGAAGCCGGGACAGGGATCAGGGAGACCCAGTACTTC.

DNA of the CDR3: TGTGCCAGCAGTATGGCGCGGGAGAGGGTTGAGCAGTTCTTC. This codes for CASSMARERVEQFF. V usage is TRBV2 and J usage is TRBJ2-1; 7 bases are a match to TRBD2. The junction had 10 bases not matched to a gene; V was cut back by 5 bases and J by 9 bases. This CDR3 is 14 amino acids long. Germline V gene lookup returns CDR1 SNHLY and CDR2 FYNNEI.

The gene calls are TRBV28 and TRBJ2-3; 7 bases are shared with TRBD2. V shed 7 bases and J 3 bases; nucleotides not matched to a gene: 7. The CDR3 totals 14 residues. Germline CDR1 MDHEN, CDR2 SYDVKM. The CDR3 loop reads CASKLALGTDTQYF. The CDR3 DNA reads as TGTGCCAGCAAACTAGCGTTGGGGACAGATACGCAGTATTTT.

This chain joins TRBV30 and TRBJ2-7; 7 bases align to TRBD1. Germline loops: CDR1 GTSNPN, CDR2 SVGIG (reference sequence). There are 15 residues in the CDR3. V trimming: 0 bases; J trimming: 3 bases; junction bases outside the gene matches: 8. The CDR3: CAWSVGDSSHYEQYF. The CDR3 DNA reads TGTGCCTGGAGTGTGGGGGACAGTAGTCACTACGAGCAGTACTTC.

The J gene is TRBJ1-2, the V gene TRBV6-5; D gene uncertain. The V end lost 0 bases, the J end lost 4 bases, and 12 bases lay between the germline ends. The CDR3 loop spans 15 amino acids. CDR1 and CDR2 (germline): MNHEY, SVGAGI. The CDR3 sequence: CASSYSSGSLYGYTF. The DNA for the CDR3 is TGTGCCAGCAGTTACTCGAGCGGATCCCTCTATGGCTACACCTTC.

The rearrangement uses TRBV5-5 and TRBJ2-2; TRBD1 or TRBD2 may be the D gene (5 bases each). The V gene's germline CDR1 is SGHKS and CDR2 YYEKEE (reference sequence). V was shortened by 4 bases and J by 6 bases, with 16 bases between the two germline ends. The CDR3 contains 15 residues. The CDR3 DNA is TGTGCCAGCAGCATCATAGGGACCCCCTCCGGGGAGCTGTTTTTT. Its translation: CASSIIGTPSGELFF.

V is TRBV4-2 and J is TRBJ1-1; 7 bases fit TRBD1. Germline-derived CDR1 and CDR2 are LGHNA and YNFKEQ. V was pared by 3 bases and J by 0 bases, with 7 bases of the junction left unmatched. This CDR3 contains 16 residues. CDR3 sequence: CASSQDRLTLNTEAFF. The CDR3 DNA follows: TGTGCCAGCAGCCAGGACAGGTTAACCCTGAACACTGAAGCTTTCTTT.

This rearrangement joins TRBV6-1 to TRBJ1-1, with D perhaps TRBD1 (5 bases). This CDR3 is built from 15 residues. The V gene's germline CDR1 is MNHNS and CDR2 SASEGT. Trimming pared 5 bases from V and 1 base from J, leaving 14 bases between. The CDR3 DNA is TGTGCCAGCAGTCTTCTCGTCGGGGGGAACACTGAAGCTTTCTTT. This translates into CASSLLVGGNTEAFF.

In its sample, this clone was seen once. The CDR3 region is CASSPPDRAAEAFF. DNA for the CDR3: TGTGCCAGCAGCCCCCCGGACAGGGCGGCTGAAGCTTTCTTT. J is TRBJ1-1 and V is TRBV7-9, with TRBD1 identical over 8 bases. CDR1 is SEHNR and CDR2 is FQNEAQ in the germline V gene (reference sequence). V was pared by 5 bases and J by 6 bases, with 8 bases of the junction left unmatched. This CDR3 comprises 14 residues.

The gene calls are TRBV11-2 and TRBJ2-2; unclear D gene. The CDR3 has 14 amino acids. Trimming cost V 5 bases and J 7 bases, with 14 bases left between them. Germline-derived CDR1 and CDR2 are SGHAT and FQNNGV. Written as DNA, the CDR3 is TGTGCCAGCAGCCCCCAACGGAGCTTCGGGGAGCTGTTTTTT. It yields the protein CASSPQRSFGELFF.

In this sample, this clone turned up once. The rearrangement uses TRBV5-6 and TRBJ1-2, with 9 bases aligning to TRBD1. The V gene's germline CDR1 is SGHDT and CDR2 YYEEEE. V trimming: 3 bases; J trimming: 8 bases; junction bases outside the gene matches: 5. The CDR3 runs 13 residues. The CDR3, as DNA: TGTGCCAGCAGCTCCGGGACAGGGAACGGCTACACCTTC. Its protein product is CASSSGTGNGYTF.

The chain carries TRBV5-1 and TRBJ1-4; a possible D gene is TRBD1 (6 bases). Germline V gene sequence: CDR1 SGHRS, CDR2 YFSETQ. CDR3 length: 14 amino acids. The V gene lost 4 bases and the J gene lost 3 bases, with 10 bases spanning the gap. The CDR3 loop is CASSPDRANEKLFF. The CDR3 DNA is TGCGCCAGCAGCCCGGACAGAGCTAATGAAAAACTGTTTTTT.

This clone was seen a handful of times. This chain uses TRBV20-1 with TRBJ1-1; D uncertain. Trimming removed 3 bases from V and 5 bases from J, with 7 bases in between. Germline-derived CDR1 and CDR2 are DFQATT and SNEGSKA (reference sequence). This CDR3 has 11 amino acids. CDR3 nucleotide sequence: TGCAGTGCTAGGGAGGGTACTGAAGCTTTCTTT. Amino acids: CSAREGTEAFF.

The chain is built from TRBV28 and TRBJ1-4; no definite D call. Germline V CDR1 and CDR2: MDHEN, SYDVKM. V was cut by 4 bases and J by 8 bases, with 14 bases left in between. The CDR3 covers 14 residues. CDR3 in DNA: TGTGCCAGCAGTTCACCCTCCGGGGTCGAAAAACTGTTTTTT. This sequence encodes CASSSPSGVEKLFF.

This clone was counted between two and nine times. This chain connects TRBV15 to TRBJ1-6; a weak D match, TRBD1 (5 bases). The CDR3 loop spans 14 amino acids. Trimming removed 5 bases at V and 5 bases at J, with 10 bases between. Germline V gene data show CDR1 as LNHNV and CDR2 as YYDKDF (reference sequence). This CDR3 reads CATSFGRDNSPLHF. DNA for the CDR3: TGTGCCACCAGCTTCGGCAGGGATAATTCACCCCTCCACTTT. The variable domain in full, with the rest retrieved from reference TRBV15 and TRBJ1-6, is DAMVIQNPRYQVTQFGKPVTLSCSQTLNHNVMYWYQQKSSQAPKLLFHYYDKDFNNEADTPDNFQSRRPNTSFCFLDIRSPGLGDTAMYLCATSFGRDNSPLHFGNGTRLTVT.

The V call is TRBV11-3, the J call TRBJ2-1; D tentatively fits TRBD1 or TRBD2 (5 bases each). The CDR3 contains 13 residues. Trimming removed 5 bases at V and 9 bases at J, with 14 bases between. The germline gives CDR1 SGHNT, CDR2 YENEEA. CDR3 in amino acids: CASSPGTVGEQFF. The CDR3 bases are TGTGCCAGCAGCCCCGGGACCGTCGGTGAGCAGTTCTTC.

This chain uses TRBV9 with TRBJ2-5; TRBD2 matches 9 bases. The J call is uncertain, as TRBJ2-7 better fits the DNA end. This CDR3 contains 15 residues. Germline V gene lookup returns CDR1 SGDLS and CDR2 YYNGEE. The CDR3 is CASSVSGSKGYEQYF. The CDR3 bases are TGTGCCAGCAGCGTTAGCGGGAGTAAAGGTTACGAGCAGTACTTC.

V is TRBV12-1 and J is TRBJ2-7; the DNA was not compared with TRBD2, the D call given in the table. TRBV12-1 is reported as a pseudogene. The CDR3 sequence is 15 residues long. The CDR3 nucleotides are TGTGCCAGCAAAGAGTCGGGGTCGTCCCCCCTCGAGCAGTACTTC. Translating it yields CASKESGSSPLEQYF.

This rearrangement joins TRBV6-1 to TRBJ1-1; D is uncertain. V dropped 8 bases and J dropped 1 base, with 8 bases sitting between them. The CDR3 contains 12 residues. CDR1 and CDR2 from the germline V gene are MNHNS and SASEGT. CDR3 sequence (DNA): TGTGCCAGCGGGCCAGAGAACACTGAAGCTTTCTTT. Translation: CASGPENTEAFF.

V usage is TRBV28 and J usage is TRBJ2-7, with 12 bases that match TRBD1. This CDR3 region has 16 residues. The germline V gene encodes CDR1 MDHEN and CDR2 SYDVKM. V gave up 5 bases and J gave up 4 bases; unmatched junction bases: 9. CDR3: CASSRQWGQGAYEQYF. Written as DNA, the CDR3 is TGTGCCAGCAGTCGACAGTGGGGACAGGGGGCTTACGAGCAGTACTTC.

This clone appeared once. The V call is TRBV5-6, the J call TRBJ1-4; 8 positions match TRBD1. This CDR3 is built from 14 residues. Germline lookup yields CDR1 SGHDT and CDR2 YYEEEE. The junction had 4 bases not matched to a gene; V was cut back by 2 bases and J by 7 bases. CDR3 residues: CASSFRGRGEKLFF. CDR3 nucleotides: TGTGCCAGCAGCTTCAGGGGGCGCGGTGAAAAACTGTTTTTT.

The rearrangement uses TRBV13 and TRBJ2-1, with 8 bases fitting TRBD1. The germline gives CDR1 PRHDT, CDR2 FYEKMQ (reference sequence). V shed 0 bases and J 6 bases; nucleotides not matched to a gene: 1. CDR3 length equals 14 residues. CDR3 loop: CASSLGTGGNEQFF. CDR3 sequence (DNA): TGTGCCAGCAGCTTAGGAACAGGGGGCAATGAGCAGTTCTTC.

The V call is TRBV27, the J call TRBJ2-2, with a weak D call TRBD2 (6 bases). The CDR3 is 16 residues long. The V and J ends lost 3 bases and 4 bases respectively, with 15 bases between them. From germline, CDR1 is MNHEY and CDR2 SMNVEV (reference sequence). The CDR3 DNA reads as TGTGCCAGCAGTTTCTCCGGGACTTTGGCCACCGGGGAGCTGTTTTTT. Residues: CASSFSGTLATGELFF.

The chain links TRBV5-1 to TRBJ1-1; TRBD1 matches 10 bases. This CDR3 region has 16 residues. V lost 6 bases and J lost 0; bases outside the gene matches: 8. Looked up from germline, CDR1 is SGHRS and CDR2 is YFSETQ. The DNA of the CDR3 is TGCGCCAGCAAGGGGGGACAGGGGTCCATGAACACTGAAGCTTTCTTT. Protein sequence: CASKGGQGSMNTEAFF.

This sequence joins TRBV28 and TRBJ1-1; D unresolved. Deletions cut 6 bases from V and 5 bases from J, with 13 bases between. CDR3 length equals 13 residues. Germline V gene data show CDR1 as MDHEN and CDR2 as SYDVKM. In DNA, the CDR3 is TGTGCCAGCAGCCTCGGGATACCAACTGAAGCTTTCTTT. Its translation: CASSLGIPTEAFF.

The chain has TRBV7-3 and TRBJ2-2; D may correspond to TRBD1 or TRBD2 (5 bases each). This CDR3 has 13 amino acids. V was shortened by 2 bases and J by 6 bases, with 7 bases between the two germline ends. CDR1 is SGHTA, CDR2 FQGTGA, per germline. CDR3 loop: CASSLLGAGELFF. CDR3 nucleotide sequence: TGTGCCAGCAGCTTATTGGGGGCCGGGGAGCTGTTTTTT.

The chain uses TRBV19 and TRBJ2-7; 7 nucleotides align to TRBD2. Germline V lookup: CDR1 LNHDA, CDR2 SQIVND (reference sequence). The CDR3 runs 13 residues. Trimming removed 6 bases from V and 2 bases from J; junction bases left unmatched: 4. The CDR3 coding sequence is TGTGCCAGTAGGGCGGGAGAGGCCTACGAGCAGTACTTC. Protein sequence: CASRAGEAYEQYF. Full variable domain (remainder filled in from reference TRBV19 and TRBJ2-7): DGGITQSPKYLFRKEGQNVTLSCEQNLNHDAMYWYRQDPGQGLRLIYYSQIVNDFQKGDIAEGYSVSREKKESFPLTVTSAQKNPTAFYLCASRAGEAYEQYFGPGTRLTVT.

This chain uses TRBV7-3 with TRBJ1-1; weak D call: TRBD1 (6 bases). CDR1 and CDR2 from the germline V gene are SGHTA and FQGTGA. The CDR3 is 11 residues long. Trimming shortened V by 5 bases and J by 6 bases, and 7 bases separated the two germline ends. The CDR3 protein is CASSQGSEAFF. The CDR3 coding sequence is TGTGCCAGCAGCCAGGGGTCTGAAGCTTTCTTT.

The gene calls are TRBV7-9 and TRBJ2-3, with TRBD2 matching over 7 bases. CDR3 length: 15 residues. Germline CDR1 and CDR2: SEHNR and FQNEAQ (reference sequence). Trimming took 6 bases from V and 2 from J; bases not matched to a gene: 8. The CDR3 is CASRVWGTTTDTQYF. CDR3 DNA sequence: TGTGCCAGCAGGGTCTGGGGGACTACCACAGATACGCAGTATTTT. Using reference TRBV7-9 and TRBJ2-3 for the parts outside the CDR3, the full variable domain is DTGVSQNPRHKITKRGQNVTFRCDPISEHNRLYWYRQTLGQGPEFLTYFQNEAQLEKSRLLSDRFSAERPKGSFSTLEIQRTEQGDSAMYLCASRVWGTTTDTQYFGPGTRLTVL.